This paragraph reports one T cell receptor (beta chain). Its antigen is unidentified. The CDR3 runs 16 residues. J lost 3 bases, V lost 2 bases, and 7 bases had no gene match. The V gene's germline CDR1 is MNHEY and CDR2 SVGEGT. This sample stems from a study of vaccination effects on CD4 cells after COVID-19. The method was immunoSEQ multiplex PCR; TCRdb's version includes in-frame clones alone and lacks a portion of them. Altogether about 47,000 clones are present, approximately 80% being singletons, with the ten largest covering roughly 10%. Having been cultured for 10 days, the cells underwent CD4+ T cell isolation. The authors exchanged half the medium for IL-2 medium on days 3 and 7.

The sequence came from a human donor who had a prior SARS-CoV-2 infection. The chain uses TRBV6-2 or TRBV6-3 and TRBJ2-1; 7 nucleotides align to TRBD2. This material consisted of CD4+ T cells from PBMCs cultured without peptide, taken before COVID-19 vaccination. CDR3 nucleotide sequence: TGTGCCAGCAGTTACGGGGCGACTAGCAGCTACAATGAGCAGTTCTTC. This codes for CASSYGATSSYNEQFF.